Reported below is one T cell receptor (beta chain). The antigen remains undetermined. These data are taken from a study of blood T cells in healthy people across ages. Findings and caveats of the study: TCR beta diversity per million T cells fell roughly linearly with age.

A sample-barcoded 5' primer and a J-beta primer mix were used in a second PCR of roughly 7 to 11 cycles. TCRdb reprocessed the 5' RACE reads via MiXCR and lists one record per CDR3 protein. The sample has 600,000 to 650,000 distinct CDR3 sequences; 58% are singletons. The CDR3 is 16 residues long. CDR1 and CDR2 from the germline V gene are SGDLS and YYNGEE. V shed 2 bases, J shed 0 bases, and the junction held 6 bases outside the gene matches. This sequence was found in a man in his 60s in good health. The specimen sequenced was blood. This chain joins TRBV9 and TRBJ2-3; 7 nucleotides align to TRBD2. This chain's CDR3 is CASSVRGDLSTDTQYF. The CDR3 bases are TGTGCCAGCAGCGTTCGGGGGGACCTTAGCACAGATACGCAGTATTTT.